Below are 2 T cell receptor beta chains sequenced from a single sample in a study of OX40 agonist ivuxolimab in advanced cancers. The assay was immunoSEQ multiplex PCR, and TCRdb's table has in-frame clones only and misses some. The table lists 80,000 or so clones, less than 95% of them singletons. The specimen was CD4+ or CD8+ T cells sorted from blood, collected in a trial of the OX40 agonist ivuxolimab. The origin of the receptors is an adult with an advanced solid tumor such as melanoma, head and neck, liver or kidney cancer.

CDR3 DNA sequence: TGTGCCAGTAGCCCGACAAGGCCCTCCACAGATACGCAGTATTTT. Amino acid sequence: CASSPTRPSTDTQYF. V and J are TRBV19 and TRBJ2-3; no definite D call. V lost 6 bases to trimming and J lost 2 bases, with 15 bases between them. The CDR3 runs to 15 residues. Germline V gene data show CDR1 as LNHDA and CDR2 as SQIVND (reference sequence).

The chain uses TRBV27 and TRBJ2-3; tentative D call: TRBD2 (5 bases). Germline CDR1 reads MNHEY; CDR2 reads SMNVEV (reference sequence). This CDR3 is built from 13 residues. V was clipped by 6 bases and J by 4 bases, with 11 bases between them. Here the CDR3 DNA reads TGTGCCAGCAGACCCACGAGGGCAGATACGCAGTATTTT. It encodes CASRPTRADTQYF.